This TCR beta chain was found in a study of Tregs in tolerant kidney transplant recipients. Findings and caveats of the study: The small number of patients limits these findings pending further validation. For some patients, primers changed over time, blocking nucleotide-level comparison.

In the case of this clone: What it recognizes is unknown.

Sequencing was performed with immunoSEQ multiplex PCR; in TCRdb, only in-frame clones are kept and a portion is missing. Here the sample spans just over 15,000 clones, around 53% being singletons. Germline values: CDR1 SGHTA, CDR2 FQGNSA. The CDR3 totals 18 residues. V lost 2 bases and J lost 2; bases outside the gene matches: 7. After roughly six days with irradiated graft donor PBMCs, CFSE-labeled recipient PBMCs were FACS-sorted. The sequencing here drew on CD4+ T cells from blood cultured with allogeneic cells, taken before the transplant. The receptor's source is a human patient who received a combined kidney and bone marrow transplant. The J gene is TRBJ2-3, the V gene TRBV7-2; TRBD2 aligns across 13 bases. The CDR3 reads CASSLRTSGGINTDTQYF. In nucleotides, the CDR3 is TGTGCCAGCAGCTTAAGGACTAGCGGGGGTATTAACACAGATACGCAGTATTTT.